This T cell receptor (beta chain) appears in the sequencing data of a study of shared clonotypes between healthy human individuals (dated by TCRdb to about 2020). Regarding the complete study: The cohort included three men and a couple of women between 18 and 49 years of age. To increase sequencing depth and limit assay-specific biases, TCR repertoire library preparation and sequencing were carried out by different laboratories using diverse techniques. To estimate repertoire size and how much clonotype sharing occurs between individuals, the study deeply sequenced the blood TCR repertoires of several healthy adults. Leukapheresis yielded between about 0.9 and 8.9 billion PBMCs per donor. Per donor, three plates each were used for CD4 naive and CD4 memory, two for CD8 naive, and one for CD8 memory.

Healthy HIV-negative adults with no recently reported acute infections or vaccinations were included as donors. All donors were Caucasian adults living in Nashville, Tennessee, USA. CD4+ T cells were enriched by magnetic negative selection, after which naive cells were positively selected on CD45RA and the negative fraction was taken as the memory subset. Blood was collected by leukapheresis, and PBMCs were isolated by Ficoll-Histopaque density gradient centrifugation and then cryopreserved in liquid nitrogen vapor phase. Purity and quantity of every magnetically sorted T cell population were checked by analytical flow cytometry. Genomic DNA was isolated from each sorted fraction and quantified by UV absorbance on a Nanodrop 2000c. For this clone: The clone's antigen remains unknown. Base qualities are not recorded, but no much larger clone differs from it by a single base.

General conclusions and limits of the study: Only blood was sampled, and tissue TCR repertoires likely differ from those in blood. Estimated clonotype richness was generally larger for naive than for memory subsets. Based on pairwise subsampling, the degree of clonotype sharing among donors was expected to be affected by sequencing depth. The small number of donors limited the genetic and exposure-history diversity represented. Incomplete sequencing was indicated by rarefaction of sorted-subset datasets, despite the large sequencing depth. Across a handful of donors, around 5.4% of naive CD4, more than 3% of naive CD8, approximately 2.5% of memory CD4, and approximately 0.4% of memory CD8 clonotypes were shared. Clonotypes shared by all four sorted-subset donors showed higher generation probabilities than non-shared clonotypes.

As encoded in the germline V gene, CDR1 is SGHVS while CDR2 is FQNEAQ. The V end gives up 7 bases and the J end 8 bases, leaving 16 bases in the junction not matched to a gene. Inclusive of the bounding cysteine and phenylalanine, the CDR3 is 15 residues long. Only CDR3 DNA is held: 45 bases, read in frame from base 1. Using the deep immunoSEQ assay, TCR CDR3 regions were amplified from genomic DNA by multiplex PCR. Extracted genomic DNA from each cell subset was spread evenly across all wells of several immunoSEQ 96-well plates, with each plate serving as a replicate. For sorted subsets, roughly 190 ng of genomic DNA, equivalent to 30,000 or so T cell genomes, went into each replicate PCR. Purified libraries were measured with a Qubit 3.0 fluorometer, size-checked on a Bioanalyzer 2100, and measured again with the KAPA Library Quantification kit. Each immunoSEQ 96-well plate was sequenced on its own single-read 150-cycle Illumina NextSeq 550 flow cell. Per the authors' processing: Because only junctional sequences without quality scores were contained in the immunoSEQ output, filtering matching that applied to full-length reads could not be performed. To assign V/J genes and CDR3, sequences were annotated using PyIR, a Python wrapper for IgBLAST v1.9, with IMGT germline references. Reads with weak V/J assignments (E-value above 1e-6), missing CDR3, stop codons, out-of-frame junctions, or ambiguous translated residues were removed. V3J clonotypes were defined as sequences sharing an identical inferred V gene, J gene, and CDR3 amino acid sequence. Percentage overlap between repertoires was computed as shared unique clonotypes divided by the size of the smaller repertoire. RTK rarefaction, the Chao1 estimator, and Recon v2.1 estimates of unobserved clonotypes were used to assess repertoire richness. For all TCRbeta clonotypes obtained by the gDNA method from four donors, generation probabilities were computed with OLGA. TCRdb holds this immuneACCESS table with in-frame rearrangements only. Some clones are missing; in checked studies, unresolved V genes explain under half, and the rest has no known cause. From that table come the V and J calls and clone size; the DNA was used to work out D and trimming. Within this sample are a few hundred thousand clones, with less than 85% of them counted one time only. The ten largest clones represent about 10% of the sample.

The chain is made from TRBV7-8 and TRBJ1-2; TRBD1 lines up with 7 middle nucleotides. The source material was memory CD4+ T cells sorted from blood. In light of the paper, this sample's cell subset or site label describes: CD45RA-negative fraction. The receptor was isolated from a man aged 30-40 years in good health. The encoded CDR3 is CASTTTARGPEGYTF. The nucleotide sequence is given as TGTGCCAGCACCACCACGGCGAGGGGGCCAGAAGGCTACACCTTC.